The 25 T cell receptor beta chains below were found in one sample sequenced in a study of blood T cell repertoires in COVID-19 (dated by TCRdb to the early 2020s). The method behind the library was the immunoSEQ multiplex PCR assay. TCRdb took this table from immuneACCESS and kept in-frame rearrangements with V and J called. Such tables lack part of the clones; where checked against another copy, unresolved V genes explain under half of the gap, and the rest is unexplained. In all, the sample holds around 250,000 clones, and about 85% of those were seen once. More than 1.5% of the sample is taken by the ten largest. Sequencing was performed on peripheral blood. These TCRs come from a young man who had recovered from COVID-19.

The chain joins TRBV2 to TRBJ1-2; 8 nucleotides agree with TRBD1. V shed 7 bases, J shed 10 bases, and the junction held 14 bases outside the gene matches. Germline V gene lookup returns CDR1 SNHLY and CDR2 FYNNEI. This CDR3 spans 14 amino acids. The CDR3: CASILSGTGRDYTF. In DNA, the CDR3 is TGTGCCAGCATCCTATCCGGGACAGGTAGAGACTACACCTTC.

The chain joins TRBV2 to TRBJ2-1; D might be TRBD1 (5 bases). The germline CDR1 and CDR2 sequences are SNHLY and FYNNEI. This CDR3 has 14 residues. V was cut by 7 bases and J by 5 bases, with 15 bases left in between. The CDR3 reads CASKYRFMNNEQFF. CDR3 in DNA: TGTGCCAGCAAGTACAGGTTCATGAACAATGAGCAGTTCTTC. Full variable domain (rest looked up from reference TRBV2 and TRBJ2-1): EPEVTQTPSHQVTQMGQEVILRCVPISNHLYFYWYRQILGQKVEFLVSFYNNEISEKSEIFDDQFSVERPDGSNFTLKIRSTKLEDSAMYFCASKYRFMNNEQFFGPGTRLTVL.

J is TRBJ1-4 and V is TRBV19; 8 positions agree with TRBD1. CDR3 length: 14 amino acids. V shed 3 bases and J 7 bases; nucleotides not matched to a gene: 4. CDR1 is LNHDA, CDR2 SQIVND, per germline (reference sequence). The CDR3 DNA follows: TGTGCCAGTAGTATTCAGGGGGCCGGTGAAAAACTGTTTTTT. Its protein is CASSIQGAGEKLFF.

This chain uses TRBV27 with TRBJ1-6; 7 positions match TRBD1. Trimming at V came to 1 base and at J to 12 bases, leaving 9 bases not matched to a gene. The CDR3 runs to 15 residues. In germline, CDR1 is MNHEY, CDR2 SMNVEV (reference sequence). CDR3 in DNA: TGTGCCAGCAGTTTATACCCCCGACAGGGAGTACCCCTCCACTTT. Amino acids: CASSLYPRQGVPLHF.

The gene calls are TRBV5-1 and TRBJ1-4; no clear D gene. CDR1 and CDR2 from the germline V gene are SGHRS and YFSETQ. This CDR3 spans 16 amino acids. V was clipped by 2 bases and J by 4 bases, with 15 bases between them. CDR3 sequence reads: CASSFGQATDNEKLFF. CDR3 bases: TGCGCCAGCAGCTTTGGGCAGGCAACTGATAATGAAAAACTGTTTTTT.

V is TRBV4-1 and J is TRBJ1-3; 10 bases match TRBD1. This CDR3 region has 17 residues. Germline loops: CDR1 MGHRA, CDR2 YSYEKL. J gave up 5 bases and V 4 bases, and 11 bases lay outside the gene matches. The chain's CDR3 is CASSLGQGPLSRNTIYF. In nucleotides, the CDR3 is TGCGCCAGCAGCCTGGGACAGGGGCCCTTATCACGAAACACCATATATTTT.

The chain employs TRBV4-2 and TRBJ2-1, with unresolved D. The CDR3 is 11 amino acids. Germline CDR1 and CDR2: LGHNA and YNFKEQ. Trimming shortened V by 9 bases and J by 4 bases, and 7 bases separated the two germline ends. The CDR3 DNA reads TGTGCCAGTCTCGGTTACAATGAGCAGTTCTTC. Translating gives CASLGYNEQFF.

The V and J genes are TRBV23-1 and TRBJ1-3, with TRBD1 matching 7 bases. TRBV23-1 is an ORF, and what it does is uncertain. The trim removed 7 bases at V and 0 bases at J, leaving 9 bases unmatched. The CDR3 is 16 amino acids. The CDR3 loop reads CASTRRDRNSGNTIYF. The CDR3 DNA is TGCGCCAGCACCCGCAGGGACAGAAACTCTGGAAACACCATATATTTT.

Points on this clone: The sample has other DNA sequences that encode this CDR3 too. The CDR3 bases are TGTGCCAGCAGCGAGGGGGGGTATGGCTACACCTTC. Residues: CASSEGGYGYTF. The rearrangement uses TRBV2 and TRBJ1-2; the D gene is possibly TRBD1 (6 bases). There are 12 residues in the CDR3. CDR1 is SNHLY, CDR2 FYNNEI, per germline. Trimming stripped 6 bases from V and 5 bases from J, with 10 bases between.

The rearrangement joins TRBV5-5 to TRBJ2-1, with 11 nucleotides matching TRBD1. The V and J ends lost 3 bases and 0 bases, in that order; junction bases with no gene match: 2. Germline lookup yields CDR1 SGHKS and CDR2 YYEKEE (reference sequence). The CDR3 totals 16 residues. The chain's CDR3 is CASSWTGGASYNEQFF. CDR3 nucleotide sequence: TGTGCCAGCAGCTGGACAGGGGGCGCCTCCTACAATGAGCAGTTCTTC.

The chain couples TRBV10-1 to TRBJ1-5; no firm D call. V lost 6 bases and J 0 bases, leaving 9 bases between the germline ends. The germline CDR1 and CDR2 sequences are WNHNN and SYGVQD (reference sequence). The CDR3 consists of 14 residues. As DNA, the CDR3 is TGCGCCAGCAGGCGTTCCCCTAGCAATCAGCCCCAGCATTTT. Translation gives CASRRSPSNQPQHF.

CDR3 DNA sequence: TGCGCCAGCAGCTTGTCAGGGGGCGCGGTCACCGGGGAGCTGTTTTTT. Translating gives CASSLSGGAVTGELFF. The chain carries TRBV5-1 and TRBJ2-2, with 8 nucleotides matching TRBD1. This CDR3 is built from 16 residues. Germline values: CDR1 SGHRS, CDR2 YFSETQ. The J segment lost 4 bases and the V segment lost 1 base, leaving 6 bases of the junction unmatched.

This sequence joins TRBV28 and TRBJ2-7; 9 bases are shared with TRBD1. In germline, CDR1 is MDHEN, CDR2 SYDVKM. There are 14 residues in the CDR3. V shed 5 bases and J 2 bases; nucleotides not matched to a gene: 4. CDR3 nucleotide sequence: TGTGCCAGCAGTACACGACAGGGGGCCTACGAGCAGTACGTC. It yields the protein CASSTRQGAYEQYV.

The gene calls are TRBV4-1 and TRBJ2-3; TRBD2 agrees at 11 bases. J was trimmed by 9 bases and V by 8 bases; bases with no gene match: 13. CDR3 length: 15 amino acids. Germline values: CDR1 MGHRA, CDR2 YSYEKL. CDR3 coding DNA: TGCGCCAGCGAAACAACTAGCGGGGGTGCACGGACGCAGTATTTT. Its translation: CASETTSGGARTQYF.

V usage is TRBV6-4 and J usage is TRBJ1-2; D is possibly TRBD1 (6 bases). CDR1 MRHNA and CDR2 SNTAGT come from the germline V gene. With 2 bases removed from V and 4 bases from J, the gap between germline ends came to 8 bases. The CDR3 is made up of 13 amino acids. The CDR3 DNA sequence: TGTGCCAGCAGTGACACACAGGGCTATGGCTACACCTTC. Its protein product is CASSDTQGYGYTF.

This clone has just a few counts. The chain has TRBV6-5 and TRBJ2-2, with 11 bases that match TRBD1. Germline V gives CDR1 MNHEY, CDR2 SVGAGI. V was pared by 5 bases and J by 4 bases, with 3 bases of the junction left unmatched. This CDR3 comprises 15 residues. CDR3 nucleotides: TGTGCCAGCAGTCGAGGGACAGGGGGCACCGGGGAGCTGTTTTTT. Its protein is CASSRGTGGTGELFF.

This clone was counted a single time. This rearrangement joins TRBV4-1 to TRBJ2-3; 10 bases agree with TRBD1. Germline lookup yields CDR1 MGHRA and CDR2 YSYEKL. This CDR3 is 15 amino acids long. With V trimmed by 4 bases and J by 4 bases, 5 bases remained unmatched. CDR3 DNA: TGCGCCAGCAGCCGACCGGGACAGGGGCCAGATACGCAGTATTTT. This translates into CASSRPGQGPDTQYF.

The V call is TRBV7-2, the J call TRBJ2-2; D not certain. CDR1 and CDR2 from the germline V gene are SGHTA and FQGNSA. CDR3 length equals 15 residues. V lost 0 bases and J lost 4, with 9 bases in between. The CDR3, as DNA: TGTGCCAGCAGCTTAGCGGTCAGAAGCACCGGGGAGCTGTTTTTT. Its protein product is CASSLAVRSTGELFF.

The DNA of the CDR3 is TGCGCCAGCAGCTTGGCTAGTGACAATGAGCAGTTCTTC. Encoded protein: CASSLASDNEQFF. The chain is built from TRBV5-1 and TRBJ2-1; D is unclear. Trimming shortened V by 0 bases and J by 5 bases, and 6 bases separated the two germline ends. The CDR3 is 13 residues long. The V gene's germline CDR1 is SGHRS and CDR2 YFSETQ.

The gene calls are TRBV3-1 (or the pseudogene TRBV3-2) and TRBJ1-2; the match to TRBD1 covers 9 bases. Germline assignment: CDR1 LGHDT and CDR2 YNNKEL (reference sequence). The CDR3 totals 14 residues. V lost 1 base to trimming and J lost 8 bases; unmatched junction nucleotides: 5. The CDR3 region is CASSQGGTGIGYTF. CDR3 coding DNA: TGTGCCAGCAGCCAAGGGGGGACAGGGATAGGCTACACCTTC.

The chain employs TRBV29-1 and TRBJ2-3; 16 positions agree with TRBD2. J gave up 5 bases and V 5 bases, and 7 bases lay outside the gene matches. The V gene's germline CDR1 is SQVTM and CDR2 ANQGSEA. This CDR3 comprises 16 residues. CDR3 residues: CSVFGTSGGAGDTQYF. DNA of the CDR3: TGCAGCGTTTTCGGGACTAGCGGGGGGGCCGGAGATACGCAGTATTTT.

The chain joins TRBV9 to TRBJ2-7; 9 nucleotides align to TRBD1. V was pared by 4 bases and J by 3 bases, with 8 bases of the junction left unmatched. Germline V gene data show CDR1 as SGDLS and CDR2 as YYNGEE. This CDR3 has 15 amino acids. DNA for the CDR3: TGTGCCAGCAGCCCGGCGGACAGGGGTGACTACGAGCAGTACTTC. The encoded protein is CASSPADRGDYEQYF. Full variable domain (missing parts from reference TRBV9 and TRBJ2-7): DSGVTQTPKHLITATGQRVTLRCSPRSGDLSVYWYQQSLDQGLQFLIQYYNGEERAKGNILERFSAQQFPDLHSELNLSSLELGDSALYFCASSPADRGDYEQYFGPGTRLTVT.

The chain couples TRBV11-1 to TRBJ2-2; tentative D call: TRBD2 (5 bases). Germline CDR1 reads SGHAT; CDR2 reads FQDESV (reference sequence). This CDR3 comprises 16 residues. The V end lost 8 bases, the J end lost 0 bases, and 16 bases lay between the germline ends. The DNA for the CDR3 is TGTGCCAGCGGAGTAGGGAGCGACGCGAACACCGGGGAGCTGTTTTTT. It encodes CASGVGSDANTGELFF.

The CDR3 sequence: CASKTSHGEETQYF. The CDR3 DNA reads as TGTGCCAGCAAAACGTCCCACGGGGAAGAGACCCAGTACTTC. V usage is TRBV6-5 and J usage is TRBJ2-5; a possible D gene is TRBD2 (5 bases). The CDR3 has 14 residues. The germline V and J ends were trimmed by 7 bases and 3 bases, with 15 bases remaining between them. CDR1 and CDR2 (germline): MNHEY, SVGAGI.

This clone was recorded once. The rearrangement joins TRBV6-6 to TRBJ2-2; 10 bases map to TRBD2. This CDR3 comprises 16 residues. J gave up 5 bases and V 7 bases, and 10 bases lay outside the gene matches. Germline values: CDR1 MNHNY, CDR2 SVGAGI (reference sequence). CDR3 protein: CASTASGGAGTGELFF. CDR3 DNA sequence: TGTGCCAGCACTGCCAGCGGGGGGGCAGGAACCGGGGAGCTGTTTTTT.